These T cell receptor beta chains were read from a single sample in a study of control samples from healthy donors and cancer patients. The assay was immunoSEQ multiplex PCR, and TCRdb's table has in-frame clones only and misses some. Of about 160,000 clones in the sample, approximately 94% are singletons; the top ten hold 8.5%. Sequenced: blood. The origin of the receptors is a woman in her thirties or forties in good health. CDR3s include the opening cysteine and the closing phenylalanine or tryptophan. The D gene is left open where the match is weak. Size tells how often a clone was seen (once, few, many) or the class of an expanded clone, and some rows leave it out.

d_gene: TRBD1
v_gene: TRBV6-5
j_gene: TRBJ1-5
abundance: NA
CDR3aa: CASRTTGGEPQHF
CDR3nt: TGTGCCAGCAGGACCACAGGGGGTGAGCCCCAGCATTTT

d_gene: TRBD1
v_gene: TRBV5-1
j_gene: TRBJ2-1
abundance: NA
CDR3aa: CASSLGPIQGADEQFF
CDR3nt: TGCGCCAGCAGCTTGGGGCCGATACAGGGGGCTGATGAGCAGTTCTTC

d_gene: NA
v_gene: TRBV4-3
j_gene: TRBJ1-2
abundance: NA
CDR3aa: CASSQHYRAGYTF
CDR3nt: TGCGCCAGCAGCCAACACTACAGGGCCGGCTACACCTTC

d_gene: NA
v_gene: TRBV18
j_gene: TRBJ2-7
abundance: once
CDR3aa: CASSPEGRTYEQYF
CDR3nt: TGTGCCAGCTCACCAGAGGGACGGACCTACGAGCAGTACTTC

d_gene: TRBD1
v_gene: TRBV29-1
j_gene: TRBJ1-1
abundance: NA
CDR3aa: CSVGDRRRLNTEAFF
CDR3nt: TGCAGCGTGGGGGACAGACGAAGATTGAACACTGAAGCTTTCTTT

d_gene: TRBD1
v_gene: TRBV11-3
j_gene: TRBJ2-1
abundance: NA
CDR3aa: CASSPPDRVEQFF
CDR3nt: TGTGCCAGCAGCCCACCCGACAGGGTTGAGCAGTTCTTC

d_gene: NA
v_gene: TRBV7-2
j_gene: TRBJ1-2
abundance: NA
CDR3aa: CASSLEGGRTSGNGYTF
CDR3nt: TGTGCCAGCAGCTTAGAGGGTGGCAGGACGAGTGGAAATGGCTACACCTTC

d_gene: TRBD2
v_gene: TRBV5-1
j_gene: TRBJ2-3
abundance: NA
CDR3aa: CASSSQRGFTDTQYF
CDR3nt: TGCGCCAGCAGCTCCCAGCGGGGATTCACAGATACGCAGTATTTT

d_gene: TRBD1
v_gene: TRBV9
j_gene: TRBJ1-5
abundance: few
CDR3aa: CASSVPTSTGTGCSPQHF
CDR3nt: TGTGCCAGCAGCGTCCCGACCTCTACTGGGACAGGGTGCTCGCCCCAGCATTTT

d_gene: NA
v_gene: TRBV28
j_gene: TRBJ2-3
abundance: NA
CDR3aa: CASPFVPSTDTQYF
CDR3nt: TGTGCCAGCCCTTTCGTACCTAGCACAGATACGCAGTATTTT